These 17 T cell receptor beta chains were all obtained from the same sample, sequenced in a study of blood T cell repertoires in COVID-19. Clones were read by immunoSEQ multiplex PCR, and TCRdb kept only the in-frame ones, dropping some. The table records over 250,000 clones, 87% of them present only once. The sequenced material came from peripheral blood. The origin of the receptors is a middle-aged woman who had recovered from COVID-19.

The chain employs TRBV2 and TRBJ1-4; 7 positions agree with TRBD1. This CDR3 is built from 13 residues. The ends lost 7 bases at V and 4 bases at J; junction bases unmatched: 3. The germline gives CDR1 SNHLY, CDR2 FYNNEI. For the CDR3, the DNA is TGTGCCAGCAAACAGGGGCTTAATGAAAAACTGTTTTTT. Translation gives CASKQGLNEKLFF.

This sequence joins TRBV7-9 and TRBJ1-3; D remains unclear. V dropped 4 bases and J dropped 2 bases, with 9 bases sitting between them. The CDR3 has 14 residues. The V gene's germline CDR1 is SEHNR and CDR2 FQNEAQ (reference sequence). As DNA, the CDR3 is TGTGCCAGCAGCTCCCTCGGGGCTGGAAACACCATATATTTT. Translating it yields CASSSLGAGNTIYF.

The chain employs TRBV4-3 and TRBJ1-2, with D hard to call. The germline V gene has CDR1 LGHNA and CDR2 YSLEER. The V and J ends lost 0 bases and 6 bases respectively, with 29 bases between them. The length of the CDR3 is 20 residues. Here the CDR3 DNA reads TGCGCCAGCAGCCAAGATATCCCATCTGAAGACGATCTAGCACAGAATGGCTACACCTTC. As protein: CASSQDIPSEDDLAQNGYTF.

The chain is built from TRBV7-2 and TRBJ2-2; D not certain. CDR1 is SGHTA and CDR2 is FQGNSA in the germline V gene. Trimming cost V 6 bases and J 0 bases, with 11 bases left between them. CDR3 size: 15 residues. CDR3 sequence: CASRFSLANTGELFF. The CDR3 DNA is TGTGCCAGCAGGTTCTCTCTCGCGAACACCGGGGAGCTGTTTTTT.

The V gene is TRBV30, the J gene TRBJ1-4; weak D call: TRBD1 (5 bases). Germline V gives CDR1 GTSNPN, CDR2 SVGIG (reference sequence). With 5 bases removed from V and 0 bases from J, the gap between germline ends came to 13 bases. The CDR3 is 15 amino acids. CDR3 region: CAWGHGGATNEKLFF. CDR3 nucleotide sequence: TGTGCCTGGGGTCACGGGGGGGCAACTAATGAAAAACTGTTTTTT.

The J gene is TRBJ1-5, the V gene TRBV3-1 (or the pseudogene TRBV3-2); D not resolved. CDR1 is LGHDT and CDR2 is YNNKEL in the germline V gene (reference sequence). Trimming took 4 bases from V and 7 from J, leaving 17 bases between them. The CDR3 is 15 residues long. As DNA, the CDR3 is TGTGCCAGCAGCCTGACCCCCTTTCCCGGGCAGCCCCAGCATTTT. This encodes CASSLTPFPGQPQHF.

The chain is built from TRBV2 and TRBJ2-2, with D tentatively TRBD2 (5 bases). Trimming took off 7 bases at V and 1 base at J, with 7 bases between the two ends. Germline CDR1 reads SNHLY; CDR2 reads FYNNEI. The CDR3 is made up of 13 amino acids. CDR3 protein: CASKRQNTGELFF. The CDR3 DNA reads TGTGCCAGCAAGCGGCAGAACACCGGGGAGCTGTTTTTT.

This chain uses TRBV19 with TRBJ1-1; D may be TRBD1 (5 bases). This CDR3 contains 17 residues. Trimming cost V 7 bases and J 1 base, with 22 bases left between them. Germline-derived CDR1 and CDR2 are LNHDA and SQIVND (reference sequence). In DNA form, the CDR3 reads TGTGCCAGTACCTTTTACTACGCTGACAGCTCGAACACTGAAGCTTTCTTT. Translating gives CASTFYYADSSNTEAFF. The full variable domain, with the rest looked up from reference TRBV19 and TRBJ1-1, is DGGITQSPKYLFRKEGQNVTLSCEQNLNHDAMYWYRQDPGQGLRLIYYSQIVNDFQKGDIAEGYSVSREKKESFPLTVTSAQKNPTAFYLCASTFYYADSSNTEAFFGQGTRLTVV.

This CDR3 reads CASSVESRGTPLHF. CDR3 in DNA: TGTGCCAGCAGCGTAGAGAGTAGGGGAACACCCCTCCACTTT. The V call is TRBV9, the J call TRBJ1-6, with D possibly matching TRBD1 (5 bases). Per germline, CDR1 SGDLS and CDR2 YYNGEE. Trimming removed 0 bases at V and 11 bases at J, with 12 bases between. The CDR3 loop spans 14 amino acids.

This rearrangement joins TRBV5-1 to TRBJ2-7, with TRBD1 identical over 7 bases. Trimming cost V 3 bases and J 7 bases; bases outside gene matches: 7. This CDR3 is built from 13 residues. Germline lookup yields CDR1 SGHRS and CDR2 YFSETQ. CDR3 coding DNA: TGCGCCAGCAGCTCAATAGAACAGGGGGAGCAGTACTTC. As protein: CASSSIEQGEQYF.

This clone was seen a few times. The rearrangement uses TRBV7-3 and TRBJ2-5; D is possibly TRBD1 (6 bases). Germline V gene lookup returns CDR1 SGHTA and CDR2 FQGTGA. With 5 bases removed from V and 2 bases from J, the gap between germline ends came to 15 bases. The CDR3 extends over 15 amino acids. CDR3 loop: CASSPTGDNQETQYF. The CDR3 coding sequence is TGTGCCAGCAGCCCCACCGGGGACAATCAAGAGACCCAGTACTTC.

This chain links TRBV5-1 with TRBJ2-7; 7 nucleotides match TRBD2. CDR1 SGHRS and CDR2 YFSETQ come from the germline V gene. J gave up 6 bases and V 0 bases, and 3 bases lay outside the gene matches. This CDR3 contains 13 residues. The CDR3 protein is CASSLAREGEQYF. The CDR3, as DNA: TGCGCCAGCAGCTTGGCTAGGGAGGGCGAGCAGTACTTC.

The rearrangement uses TRBV5-1 and TRBJ2-4; TRBD1 matches at 9 bases. This CDR3 has 14 amino acids. V lost 4 bases to trimming and J lost 8 bases; unmatched junction nucleotides: 7. CDR1 SGHRS and CDR2 YFSETQ come from the germline V gene. The CDR3 sequence: CASSPSGQGDIQYF. In DNA, the CDR3 is TGCGCCAGCAGCCCGTCGGGACAGGGTGACATTCAGTACTTC.

The chain carries TRBV6-6 and TRBJ2-1; 9 bases map to TRBD1. With 5 bases clipped from V and 12 bases from J, the junction kept 5 bases outside the gene matches. CDR3 length equals 12 residues. Germline CDR1 reads MNHNY; CDR2 reads SVGAGI (reference sequence). This CDR3 is CASSPGQGTQFF. The CDR3 coding sequence is TGTGCCAGCAGTCCGGGACAGGGAACGCAGTTCTTC.

The V and J genes are TRBV4-2 and TRBJ2-3, with D tentatively TRBD1 (7 bases). Looked up from germline, CDR1 is LGHNA and CDR2 is YNFKEQ. The CDR3 is made up of 16 amino acids. V lost 4 bases, J lost 2 bases, and 16 bases lay in between. This CDR3 is CASSRGEDRTTDTQYF. Here the CDR3 DNA reads TGTGCCAGCAGCCGGGGGGAGGACAGGACCACAGATACGCAGTATTTT.

V is TRBV29-1 and J is TRBJ1-2; 7 bases match TRBD1. Trimming cost V 8 bases and J 1 base; bases outside gene matches: 16. The CDR3 is made up of 16 amino acids. The germline V gene encodes CDR1 SQVTM and CDR2 ANQGSEA. The CDR3 is CSTGPPRTGLNYGYTF. The CDR3, as DNA: TGCAGCACCGGACCCCCCCGGACAGGACTTAACTATGGCTACACCTTC.

The chain joins TRBV19 to TRBJ2-7; 9 positions match TRBD1. V trimming: 5 bases; J trimming: 3 bases; junction bases outside the gene matches: 5. Per germline, CDR1 LNHDA and CDR2 SQIVND (reference sequence). This CDR3 contains 14 residues. As DNA, the CDR3 is TGTGCCAGTAGTGACAGGGGGAAGCTCTACGAGCAGTACTTC. Amino acid sequence: CASSDRGKLYEQYF.